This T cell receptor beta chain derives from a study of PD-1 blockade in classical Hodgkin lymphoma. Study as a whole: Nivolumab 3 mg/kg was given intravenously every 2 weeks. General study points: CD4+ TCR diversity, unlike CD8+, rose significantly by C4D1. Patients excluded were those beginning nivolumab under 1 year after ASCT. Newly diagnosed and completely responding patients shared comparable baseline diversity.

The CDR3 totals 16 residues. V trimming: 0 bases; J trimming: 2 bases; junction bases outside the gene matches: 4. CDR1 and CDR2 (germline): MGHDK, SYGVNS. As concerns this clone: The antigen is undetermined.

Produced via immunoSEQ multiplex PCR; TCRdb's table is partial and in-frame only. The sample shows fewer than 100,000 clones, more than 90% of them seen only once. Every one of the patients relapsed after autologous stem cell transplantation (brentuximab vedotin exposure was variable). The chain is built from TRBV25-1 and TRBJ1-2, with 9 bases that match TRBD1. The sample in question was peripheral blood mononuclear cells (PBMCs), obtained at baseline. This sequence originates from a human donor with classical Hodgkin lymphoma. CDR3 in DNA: TGTGCCAGCAGTGAATATATAGGACAGGGGAACTATGGCTACACCTTC. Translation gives CASSEYIGQGNYGYTF.